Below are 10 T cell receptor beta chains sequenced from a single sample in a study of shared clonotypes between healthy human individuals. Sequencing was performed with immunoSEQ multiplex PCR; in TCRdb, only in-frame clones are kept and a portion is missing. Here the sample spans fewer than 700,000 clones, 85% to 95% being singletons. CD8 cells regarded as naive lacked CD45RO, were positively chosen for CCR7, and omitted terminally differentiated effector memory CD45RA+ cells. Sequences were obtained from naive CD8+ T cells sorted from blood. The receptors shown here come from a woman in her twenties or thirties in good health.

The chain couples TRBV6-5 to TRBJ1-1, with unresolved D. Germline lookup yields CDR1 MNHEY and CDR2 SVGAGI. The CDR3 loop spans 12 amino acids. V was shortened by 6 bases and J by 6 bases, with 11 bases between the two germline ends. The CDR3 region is CASSHSLAEAFF. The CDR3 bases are TGTGCCAGCAGCCACAGTTTAGCTGAAGCTTTCTTT.

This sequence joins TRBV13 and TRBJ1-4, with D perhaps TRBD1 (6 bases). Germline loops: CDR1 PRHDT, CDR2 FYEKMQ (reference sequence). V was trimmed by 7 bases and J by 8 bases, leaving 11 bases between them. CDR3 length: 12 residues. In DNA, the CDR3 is TGTGCCAGCAACAAGGGGGGGGAAAAACTGTTTTTT. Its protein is CASNKGGEKLFF.

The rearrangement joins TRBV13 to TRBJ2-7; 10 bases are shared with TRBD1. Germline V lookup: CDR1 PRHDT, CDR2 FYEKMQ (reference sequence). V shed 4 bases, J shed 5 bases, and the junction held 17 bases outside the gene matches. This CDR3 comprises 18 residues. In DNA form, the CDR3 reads TGTGCCAGCAGCTCTGGACAGGGGGGGTTTGGAATGTACCACGAGCAGTACTTC. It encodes CASSSGQGGFGMYHEQYF. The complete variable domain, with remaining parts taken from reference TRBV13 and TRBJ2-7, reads AAGVIQSPRHLIKEKRETATLKCYPIPRHDTVYWYQQGPGQDPQFLISFYEKMQSDKGSIPDRFSAQQFSDYHSELNMSSLELGDSALYFCASSSGQGGFGMYHEQYFGPGTRLTVT.

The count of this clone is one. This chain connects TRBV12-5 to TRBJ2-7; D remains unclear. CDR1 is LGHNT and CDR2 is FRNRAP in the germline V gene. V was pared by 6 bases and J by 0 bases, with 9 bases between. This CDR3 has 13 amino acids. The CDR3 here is CASGLDGSYEQYF. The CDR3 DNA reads TGTGCTAGTGGCCTGGACGGCTCCTACGAGCAGTACTTC.

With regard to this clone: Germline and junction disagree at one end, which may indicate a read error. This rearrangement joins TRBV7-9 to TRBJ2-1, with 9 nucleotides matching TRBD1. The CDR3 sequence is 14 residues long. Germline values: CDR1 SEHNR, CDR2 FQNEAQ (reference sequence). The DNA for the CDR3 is TGTGCCAGCAGCCTTGGACAGGGGACTAACCCAGTACTCTTC. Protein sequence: CASSLGQGTNPVLF. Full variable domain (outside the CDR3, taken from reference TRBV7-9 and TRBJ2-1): DTGVSQNPRHKITKRGQNVTFRCDPISEHNRLYWYRQTLGQGPEFLTYFQNEAQLEKSRLLSDRFSAERPKGSFSTLEIQRTEQGDSAMYLCASSLGQGTNPVLFGPGTRLTVL.

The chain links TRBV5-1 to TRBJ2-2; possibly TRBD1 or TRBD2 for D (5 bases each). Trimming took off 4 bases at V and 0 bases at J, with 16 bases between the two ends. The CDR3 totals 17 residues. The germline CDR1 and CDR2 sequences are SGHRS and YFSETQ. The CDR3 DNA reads TGCGCCAGCAGCCATGGGGGTCCCCGAGCGAACACCGGGGAGCTGTTTTTT. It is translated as CASSHGGPRANTGELFF.

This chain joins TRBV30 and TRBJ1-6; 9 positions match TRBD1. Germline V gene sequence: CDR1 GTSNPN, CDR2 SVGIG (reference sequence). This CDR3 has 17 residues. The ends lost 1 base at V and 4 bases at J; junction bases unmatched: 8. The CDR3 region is CAWSAGTGLFYNSPLHF. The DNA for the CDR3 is TGTGCCTGGAGTGCCGGGACAGGGCTATTTTATAATTCACCCCTCCACTTT.

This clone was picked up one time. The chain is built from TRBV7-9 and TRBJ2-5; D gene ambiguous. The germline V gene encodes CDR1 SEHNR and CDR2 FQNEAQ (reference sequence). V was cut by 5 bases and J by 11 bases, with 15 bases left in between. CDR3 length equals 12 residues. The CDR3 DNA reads TGTGCCAGCAGCGGGCGCTCTAGAGAGCAGTACTTC. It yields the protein CASSGRSREQYF.

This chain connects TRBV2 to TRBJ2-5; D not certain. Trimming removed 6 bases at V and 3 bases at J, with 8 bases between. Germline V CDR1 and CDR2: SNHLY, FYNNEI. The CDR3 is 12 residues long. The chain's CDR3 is CASRDDEETQYF. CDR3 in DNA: TGTGCCAGCAGGGACGACGAAGAGACCCAGTACTTC.

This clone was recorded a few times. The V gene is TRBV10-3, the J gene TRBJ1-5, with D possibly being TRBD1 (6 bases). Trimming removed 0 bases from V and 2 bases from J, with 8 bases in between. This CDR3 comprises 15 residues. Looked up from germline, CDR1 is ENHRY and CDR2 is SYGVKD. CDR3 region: CAISESAGGNQPQHF. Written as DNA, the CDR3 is TGTGCCATCAGTGAGTCTGCAGGGGGCAATCAGCCCCAGCATTTT.